The rows below give T cell receptor beta chains drawn from one sample of a study of T cells in tuberculosis. The assay was immunoSEQ multiplex PCR, and TCRdb's table has in-frame clones only and misses some. The profile shows over 25,000 clones, over 95% of them singletons. The specimen was PBMCs. These TCRs come from a donor aged 10-29 years with latent tuberculosis or without tuberculosis infection. The CDR3 runs from the conserved cysteine through the conserved F or W. A D gene is named only where the DNA matches it firmly. The size of a clone is reported for some rows only, either as once, few or many, or as a class for expanded clones.

d_call,j_call,clone_size,v_call,cdr3_nt,cdr3_aa
NA,TRBJ2-7,NA,TRBV14,TGTGCCAGCAGCCAAGTGAGCTACGAGCAGTACTTC,CASSQVSYEQYF
NA,TRBJ1-2,NA,TRBV29-1,TGCAGCGTTGAAGACCCTGACAGGCTCTCTCAACGGTATGGCTACACCTTC,CSVEDPDRLSQRYGYTF
TRBD2,TRBJ2-7,NA,TRBV7-6,TGTGCCAGCAGCGCTGGACTAGCGGGAGAATACGAGCAGTACTTC,CASSAGLAGEYEQYF
TRBD1,TRBJ1-3,once,TRBV6-1,TGTGCCAGCAGTGAACGAGACAGGGCGGGAAACACCATATATTTT,CASSERDRAGNTIYF
NA,TRBJ2-1,NA,TRBV7-6,TGTGCCAGCAGCTTAGAACTCACCGGTGAGCAGTTCTTC,CASSLELTGEQFF
NA,TRBJ2-7,NA,TRBV27,TGTGCCAGCAGTTCCACACAGGCCTACGAGCAGTACTTC,CASSSTQAYEQYF
TRBD2,TRBJ2-3,NA,TRBV9,TGTGCCAGCAGCGTAGTTAGCGGGGGCCTAGATACGCAGTATTTT,CASSVVSGGLDTQYF
TRBD1,TRBJ1-4,NA,TRBV6-5,TGTGCCAGCAGTTCAGGGGGCGCGGGTGAAAAACTGTTTTTT,CASSSGGAGEKLFF
NA,TRBJ2-1,NA,TRBV6-4,TGTGCCAGCAGTAAACAAGCGGCAAGCTCCTACAATGAGCAGTTCTTC,CASSKQAASSYNEQFF
TRBD2,TRBJ2-1,NA,TRBV29-1,TGCAGCGCTTCAGAGACTAGCGGCTTATACAATGAGCAGTTCTTC,CSASETSGLYNEQFF
TRBD1,TRBJ1-2,NA,TRBV27,TGTGCCAGCAGTCTGCGACAGGGCCCCTTCTATGGCTACACCTTC,CASSLRQGPFYGYTF
NA,TRBJ2-7,NA,TRBV5-1,TGCGCCAGCAGCTTCCCACTATCAGGGGCCAGCTCCTACGAGCAGTACTTC,CASSFPLSGASSYEQYF
NA,TRBJ2-7,NA,TRBV5-6,TGTGCCAGCACCCTGGAGTATGGAAGGCACGAGCAGTACTTC,CASTLEYGRHEQYF
TRBD1,TRBJ1-1,NA,TRBV6-6,TGTGCCGCTGGGGGGGACAGGGTGGGGAACACTGAAGCTTTCTTT,CAAGGDRVGNTEAFF
NA,TRBJ2-7,NA,TRBV27,TGTGCCAGCAGTCCTACTATCCCCCACGAGCAGTACTTC,CASSPTIPHEQYF
NA,TRBJ2-1,NA,TRBV20-1,TGCAGTGCTAGAGACAGAAGTGAGCAGTTCTTC,CSARDRSEQFF
NA,TRBJ2-1,NA,TRBV21-1,TGTGCCAGCAGCAAAGAAGAGACTAGGTTCTATGAGCAGTTCTTC,CASSKEETRFYEQFF
TRBD1,TRBJ1-1,NA,TRBV29-1,TGCAGCGTTGAAGATATCGCAGGGGGCACTGAAGCTTTCTTT,CSVEDIAGGTEAFF
TRBD1,TRBJ2-7,NA,TRBV28,TGTGCCAGCAGTTTAGGGGACAGGACCTACGAGCAGTACTTC,CASSLGDRTYEQYF
NA,TRBJ1-5,NA,TRBV6-1,TGTGCCAGCAGTGGATCGACACCTTATAGCAATCAGCCCCAGCATTTT,CASSGSTPYSNQPQHF
NA,TRBJ1-3,NA,TRBV6-6,TGTGCCAGCAGTCCCCACACCTCTGGAAACACCATATATTTT,CASSPHTSGNTIYF
TRBD1,TRBJ1-2,once,TRBV4-1,TGCGCCAGCAGCACACAGGGGGCTAATGGCTACACCTTC,CASSTQGANGYTF
NA,TRBJ1-6,NA,TRBV4-3,TGCGCCAGCAGCCAAGATCGACAAGGACACTATAATTCACCCCTCCACTTT,CASSQDRQGHYNSPLHF